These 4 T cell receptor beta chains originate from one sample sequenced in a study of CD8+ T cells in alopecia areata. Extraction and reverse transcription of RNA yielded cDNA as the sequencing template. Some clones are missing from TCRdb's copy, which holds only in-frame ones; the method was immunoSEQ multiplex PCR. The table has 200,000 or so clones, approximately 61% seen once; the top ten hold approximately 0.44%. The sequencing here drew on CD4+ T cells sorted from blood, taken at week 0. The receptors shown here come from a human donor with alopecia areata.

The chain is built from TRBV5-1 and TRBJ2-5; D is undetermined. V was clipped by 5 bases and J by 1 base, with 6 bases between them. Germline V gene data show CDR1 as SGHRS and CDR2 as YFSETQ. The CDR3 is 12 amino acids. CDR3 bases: TGCGCCAGCAGTGATCTCCAAGAGACCCAGTACTTC. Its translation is CASSDLQETQYF.

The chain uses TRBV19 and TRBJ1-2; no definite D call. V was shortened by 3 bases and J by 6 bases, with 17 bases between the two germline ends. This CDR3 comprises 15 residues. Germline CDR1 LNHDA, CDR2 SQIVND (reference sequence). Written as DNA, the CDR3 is TGTGCCAGTAGTATCCTCGAAGGCTATGGGGATGGCTACACCTTC. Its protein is CASSILEGYGDGYTF.

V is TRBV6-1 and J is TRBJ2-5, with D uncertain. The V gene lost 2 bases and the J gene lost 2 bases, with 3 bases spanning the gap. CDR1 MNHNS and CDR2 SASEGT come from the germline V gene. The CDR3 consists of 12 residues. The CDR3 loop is CASSEIQETQYF. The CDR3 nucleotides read TGTGCCAGCAGTGAAATTCAAGAGACCCAGTACTTC.

CDR3 region: CASSDTRSVEQYF. CDR3 DNA sequence: TGTGCCAGCAGCGACACCCGCTCGGTCGAGCAGTACTTC. This chain links TRBV11-1 with TRBJ2-7; D ambiguous. The CDR3 is 13 residues long. Trimming pared 5 bases from V and 6 bases from J, leaving 14 bases between. CDR1 SGHAT and CDR2 FQDESV come from the germline V gene (reference sequence).